This TCR beta chain was found in a study of T cell repertoires in cytomegalovirus infection. With respect to this clonotype: What it binds is not known.

TCRdb called the reads again in MiXCR, with one record for every CDR3 protein. Seen here are about 71,000 distinct CDR3 sequences, approximately 22% observed once, and the top ten hold roughly two thirds. This CDR3 comprises 14 residues. After removal of 5 bases from V and 8 bases from J, the junction contained 8 bases not matched to a gene. Sequencing was performed on CD8+ T cells from cultured PBMCs, taken from culture after CMV antigen stimulation. This clonotype was sampled from a human donor in good health (CMV status not recorded). Some clones in this sample may be carry-over from other donors' samples. The genes are TRBV12-3 or TRBV12-4 and TRBJ2-1; 8 bases align to TRBD1. The CDR3: CASSPSAGGYEQFF. CDR3 DNA: TGTGCCAGCAGTCCTTCGGCAGGGGGCTATGAGCAGTTCTTC.